This is a list of T cell receptor beta chains from one sample in a study of blood T cell repertoires in COVID-19. This table comes from immunoSEQ multiplex PCR, and its TCRdb copy is limited to in-frame clones, with some not included. This table holds about 23,000 clones, 65% to 90% found once. Sequencing was carried out using peripheral blood. These TCRs come from a human donor with acute or convalescent COVID-19. The donor label of this sample is uncertain. CDR3s include the opening cysteine and the closing phenylalanine or tryptophan. The D gene is left open where the match is weak. Rows may omit the clone size; those that give it use once, few, many or a size class.

v_call	j_call	clone_size	d_call	cdr3_aa	cdr3_nt
TRBV2	TRBJ1-1	few	-	CASSEPQQGEWHTEAFF	TGTGCCAGCAGTGAGCCCCAACAGGGTGAATGGCACACTGAAGCTTTCTTT
TRBV7-8	TRBJ2-3	-	-	CASSLALVGQGPTDTQYF	TGTGCCAGCAGCTTAGCGCTAGTGGGCCAGGGGCCCACAGATACGCAGTATTTT
TRBV9	TRBJ1-5	-	TRBD1	CASSAGTGGYDQPQHF	TGTGCCAGCAGCGCCGGGACAGGGGGCTACGATCAGCCCCAGCATTTT
TRBV18	TRBJ2-5	-	-	CASSLDHGTQETQYF	TGTGCCAGCTCACTAGACCACGGGACACAAGAGACCCAGTACTTC
TRBV11-2	TRBJ2-7	few	TRBD2	CASSRDSGRAYEQYF	TGTGCCAGCAGCCGGGATAGCGGGAGGGCCTACGAGCAGTACTTC
TRBV6-6	TRBJ2-1	-	-	CASSYSQGVADNEQFF	TGTGCCAGCAGTTACTCGCAGGGCGTGGCGGACAATGAGCAGTTCTTC
TRBV11-3	TRBJ1-1	-	-	CASSLGPGLNTEAFF	TGTGCCAGCAGCTTAGGTCCAGGGCTGAACACTGAAGCTTTCTTT
TRBV24-1	TRBJ2-1	-	TRBD2	CATSDHSGRVKNEQFF	TGTGCCACCAGTGATCATAGCGGGAGGGTAAAAAATGAGCAGTTCTTC
TRBV21-1	TRBJ1-6	-	-	CASSSGQGRTNSPLHF	TGTGCCAGCAGCAGTGGACAGGGGAGGACCAATTCACCCCTCCACTTT
TRBV30	TRBJ1-2	few	TRBD1	CAWRGTGAYGYTF	TGTGCCTGGAGGGGGACAGGGGCCTATGGCTACACCTTC
TRBV3-1/TRBV3-2	TRBJ2-3	-	-	CASSQDAAPGGFPDTQYF	TGTGCCAGCAGCCAAGATGCCGCGCCCGGGGGTTTCCCAGATACGCAGTATTTT
TRBV7-9	TRBJ2-3	-	TRBD2	CASSLALKSSGSTDTQYF	TGTGCCAGCAGCTTAGCGCTTAAGTCTAGCGGTAGCACAGATACGCAGTATTTT
TRBV5-1	TRBJ1-4	-	TRBD1	CASSLAGGAEKLFF	TGCGCCAGCAGCTTGGCAGGGGGCGCAGAAAAACTGTTTTTT
TRBV6-4	TRBJ2-1	once	TRBD2	CASSVIAGASYNEQFF	TGTGCCAGCAGTGTTATAGCGGGAGCGTCCTACAATGAGCAGTTCTTC
TRBV7-3	TRBJ2-3	-	-	CASSSAGGLGADTQYF	TGTGCCAGCAGCTCCGCCGGAGGGTTAGGGGCAGATACGCAGTATTTT
TRBV19	TRBJ1-4	few	-	CASQDSTNEKLFF	TGTGCCAGTCAGGATTCAACTAATGAAAAACTGTTTTTT
TRBV9	TRBJ2-7	once	TRBD2	CASSTTSGGVEQYF	TGTGCCAGCAGCACCACTAGCGGGGGGGTCGAGCAGTACTTC
TRBV7-9	TRBJ2-1	-	-	CASTKGGGPNNEQFF	TGTGCCAGCACCAAGGGAGGAGGCCCGAACAATGAGCAGTTCTTC
TRBV7-6	TRBJ2-1	-	TRBD1	CASSLPGQGNNEQFF	TGTGCCAGCAGCTTACCGGGACAGGGGAACAATGAGCAGTTCTTC
TRBV30	TRBJ1-2	-	TRBD1	CAWSVLGQGAKGYTF	TGTGCCTGGAGTGTACTGGGACAGGGGGCGAAGGGCTACACCTTC
TRBV9	TRBJ2-1	-	-	CASSVEDTVGNEQFF	TGTGCCAGCAGCGTAGAGGACACCGTCGGCAATGAGCAGTTCTTC
TRBV7-3	TRBJ1-2	-	-	CASSQTGTSFGYTF	TGTGCCAGCAGCCAAACAGGGACCTCTTTTGGCTACACCTTC
TRBV20-1	TRBJ2-7	-	TRBD2	CSASLPSGGTYEQYF	TGCAGTGCTAGTCTGCCTAGCGGGGGCACCTACGAGCAGTACTTC
TRBV6-5	TRBJ1-2	-	TRBD1	CASRDRGSDYGYTF	TGTGCCAGCAGGGACAGGGGTAGCGACTATGGCTACACCTTC
TRBV12-5	TRBJ1-2	-	TRBD1	CASGLGTGRSVTF	TGTGCTAGTGGTTTGGGGACAGGGCGATCGGTCACCTTC
TRBV3-1/TRBV3-2	TRBJ1-1	-	TRBD1	CATGTGGTEAFF	TGTGCCACAGGGACAGGGGGCACTGAAGCTTTCTTT
TRBV30	TRBJ2-1	-	-	CAWSVLQGSYNEQFF	TGTGCCTGGAGTGTACTGCAGGGATCCTACAATGAGCAGTTCTTC
TRBV7-9	TRBJ2-7	-	-	CASSLDSSSEQYF	TGTGCCAGCAGCTTGGACTCCAGCAGCGAGCAGTACTTC
TRBV29-1	TRBJ2-5	once	-	CSVVGATGPLIQETQYF	TGCAGCGTTGTTGGGGCCACAGGGCCCCTTATCCAAGAGACCCAGTACTTC
TRBV14	TRBJ2-1	-	-	CASSLTMIAAGEQFF	TGTGCCAGCAGCTTAACCATGATTGCCGCCGGTGAGCAGTTCTTC
TRBV5-1	TRBJ1-4	once	TRBD1	CASRLTGVGDEKLFF	TGCGCCAGCCGACTAACAGGGGTAGGCGATGAAAAACTGTTTTTT
TRBV5-1	TRBJ2-5	-	-	CASSLEGRGLETQYF	TGCGCCAGCAGCTTGGAGGGCAGGGGTTTGGAGACCCAGTACTTC
TRBV21-1	TRBJ2-3	-	-	CASSAQDYRTDTQYF	TGTGCCAGCAGCGCTCAGGACTACCGCACAGATACGCAGTATTTT
TRBV6-1	TRBJ2-3	-	TRBD2	CASSGIGQASGRLRPDTQYF	TGTGCCAGCAGTGGGATCGGCCAGGCTAGCGGGAGACTCAGGCCAGATACGCAGTATTTT
TRBV12-3/TRBV12-4	TRBJ1-5	-	-	CASSFGGQPQHF	TGTGCCAGCAGTTTCGGCGGTCAGCCCCAGCATTTT
TRBV5-1	TRBJ2-3	-	TRBD2	CASSSQGSSGGYTQYF	TGCGCCAGCAGCTCCCAGGGGTCTAGCGGGGGTTATACGCAGTATTTT
TRBV19	TRBJ2-1	-	TRBD2	CASKAALGLAHYNEQFF	TGTGCCAGTAAGGCAGCGCTAGGACTAGCGCATTACAATGAGCAGTTCTTC
TRBV5-4	TRBJ2-2	once	TRBD1	CASSLEDRGTGELFF	TGTGCCAGCAGCTTGGAGGACAGGGGGACCGGGGAGCTGTTTTTT